The rows below give T cell receptor beta chains drawn from one sample of a study of identical twins. TCRdb reprocessed the 5' RACE reads with MiXCR, giving one entry per CDR3 protein. The table records 200,000 to 300,000 distinct CDR3 sequences, about 7.3% of them present only once. This sample also belongs to another study, concerning yellow fever vaccine responses in identical twins.

Sequencing was performed on memory (CD45RO+) T cells sorted from blood. All receptors derive from a woman aged 18-35 years in good health. The CDR3 runs from the conserved cysteine through the conserved F or W. D genes are given only for firm matches. Not all rows give a size; the values are once, few, many and, for expanded clones, a class.

CDR3 protein: CASSLGDLNTEAFF; CDR3 DNA: TGCGCCAGCAGCTTGGGGGATTTGAACACTGAAGCTTTCTTT; D gene: -; clone size: many; V gene: TRBV5-1; J gene: TRBJ1-1
CDR3 protein: CASSLEQVEQFF; CDR3 DNA: TGCGCCAGCAGCTTGGAACAGGTTGAGCAGTTCTTC; D gene: -; clone size: many; V gene: TRBV5-1; J gene: TRBJ2-1
CDR3 protein: CASSDRGGNRYEQYF; CDR3 DNA: TGTGCCAGCAGTGATAGGGGGGGTAACCGATACGAGCAGTACTTC; D gene: -; clone size: -; V gene: TRBV2; J gene: TRBJ2-7
CDR3 protein: CATSDTVGASNEKLFF; CDR3 DNA: TGTGCCACCAGTGATACCGTGGGGGCTTCTAATGAAAAACTGTTTTTT; D gene: -; clone size: few; V gene: TRBV24-1; J gene: TRBJ1-4
CDR3 protein: CAIRGLLAGAVTGELFF; CDR3 DNA: TGTGCCATCAGGGGCCTTCTAGCGGGGGCGGTCACCGGGGAGCTGTTTTTT; D gene: TRBD2; clone size: many; V gene: TRBV10-3; J gene: TRBJ2-2
CDR3 protein: CASSQRSGRGNGYTF; CDR3 DNA: TGTGCCAGCAGCCAGAGATCGGGACGCGGGAATGGCTACACCTTC; D gene: -; clone size: few; V gene: TRBV3-1; J gene: TRBJ1-2
CDR3 protein: CSARAPGAGGPGETQYF; CDR3 DNA: TGCAGTGCTAGAGCCCCTGGGGCGGGAGGGCCGGGGGAGACCCAGTACTTC; D gene: TRBD2; clone size: many; V gene: TRBV20-1; J gene: TRBJ2-5
CDR3 protein: CASSLTPGLSSYNEQFF; CDR3 DNA: TGTGCCAGCAGCTTAACCCCGGGACTGTCCTCCTACAATGAGCAGTTCTTC; D gene: -; clone size: few; V gene: TRBV7-3; J gene: TRBJ2-1
CDR3 protein: CASSDRPDLGQFF; CDR3 DNA: TGTGCCAGCAGTGACCGGCCAGACCTCGGCCAGTTCTTC; D gene: -; clone size: -; V gene: TRBV6-1; J gene: TRBJ2-1
CDR3 protein: CASCWDGLQETQYF; CDR3 DNA: TGCGCCAGCTGCTGGGACGGTCTACAAGAGACCCAGTACTTC; D gene: -; clone size: many; V gene: TRBV5-1; J gene: TRBJ2-5
CDR3 protein: CASEVGLSSGANVLTF; CDR3 DNA: TGTGCCAGCGAAGTGGGTCTAAGCTCTGGGGCCAACGTCCTGACTTTC; D gene: -; clone size: many; V gene: TRBV2; J gene: TRBJ2-6
CDR3 protein: CAISDVQGDGEQYF; CDR3 DNA: TGTGCCATCAGTGATGTCCAGGGTGATGGGGAGCAGTACTTC; D gene: -; clone size: many; V gene: TRBV10-3; J gene: TRBJ2-7
CDR3 protein: CASSRDRANSPLHF; CDR3 DNA: TGCGCCAGCAGCCGCGACAGGGCTAATTCACCCCTCCACTTT; D gene: TRBD1; clone size: many; V gene: TRBV5-1; J gene: TRBJ1-6
CDR3 protein: CASSERVAGGSRNEQFF; CDR3 DNA: TGCGCCAGCAGTGAGAGGGTAGCGGGGGGGAGTCGGAATGAGCAGTTCTTC; D gene: TRBD2; clone size: -; V gene: TRBV10-2; J gene: TRBJ2-1
CDR3 protein: CASKRTYNSPLHF; CDR3 DNA: TGTGCCAGCAAAAGGACGTATAATTCACCCCTCCACTTT; D gene: -; clone size: few; V gene: TRBV28; J gene: TRBJ1-6
CDR3 protein: CASSQSVGGYTF; CDR3 DNA: TGTGCCAGCAGCCAAAGCGTCGGGGGCTACACCTTC; D gene: -; clone size: -; V gene: TRBV28; J gene: TRBJ1-2
CDR3 protein: CASSQDPIATPPYF; CDR3 DNA: TGTGCCAGCAGCCAAGATCCAATAGCGACGCCTCCGTACTTC; D gene: -; clone size: few; V gene: TRBV3-1; J gene: TRBJ2-5
CDR3 protein: CASSFRTGTGTDTQYF; CDR3 DNA: TGTGCCAGCAGTTTCCGGACAGGGACTGGCACAGATACGCAGTATTTT; D gene: TRBD1; clone size: few; V gene: TRBV27; J gene: TRBJ2-3
CDR3 protein: CASQVRQSNTEAFF; CDR3 DNA: TGTGCCAGCCAGGTCAGACAGTCGAACACTGAAGCTTTCTTT; D gene: -; clone size: many; V gene: TRBV2; J gene: TRBJ1-1
CDR3 protein: CASSREGDSSYEQYF; CDR3 DNA: TGTGCCAGCAGCCGAGAGGGGGACAGCTCCTACGAGCAGTACTTC; D gene: TRBD1; clone size: many; V gene: TRBV4-2; J gene: TRBJ2-7
CDR3 protein: CATKQGYNEQFF; CDR3 DNA: TGTGCCACAAAACAGGGTTACAATGAGCAGTTCTTC; D gene: -; clone size: -; V gene: TRBV2; J gene: TRBJ2-1
CDR3 protein: CASSFGDNTEAFF; CDR3 DNA: TGTGCCAGCAGTTTTGGGGACAACACTGAAGCTTTCTTT; D gene: -; clone size: many; V gene: TRBV12-3/TRBV12-4; J gene: TRBJ1-1
CDR3 protein: CASSSAGNSYEQYF; CDR3 DNA: TGTGCCAGCAGCTCAGCGGGAAACTCCTACGAGCAGTACTTC; D gene: TRBD2; clone size: few; V gene: TRBV7-3; J gene: TRBJ2-7
CDR3 protein: CASSLYRPGANVLTF; CDR3 DNA: TGTGCCAGCAGTTTATACCGCCCTGGGGCCAACGTCCTGACTTTC; D gene: -; clone size: few; V gene: TRBV12-3/TRBV12-4; J gene: TRBJ2-6
CDR3 protein: CASSWGQGDTEAFF; CDR3 DNA: TGTGCCAGCAGCTGGGGACAGGGAGACACTGAAGCTTTCTTT; D gene: TRBD1; clone size: many; V gene: TRBV7-9; J gene: TRBJ1-1
CDR3 protein: CASSQGPPNEKLFF; CDR3 DNA: TGTGCCAGCAGCCAGGGGCCTCCTAATGAAAAACTGTTTTTT; D gene: -; clone size: few; V gene: TRBV11-2; J gene: TRBJ1-4
CDR3 protein: CASSLLAGVYNEQFF; CDR3 DNA: TGTGCCAGCAGCCTTCTAGCGGGGGTCTACAATGAGCAGTTCTTC; D gene: TRBD2; clone size: many; V gene: TRBV25-1; J gene: TRBJ2-1
CDR3 protein: CSARAYRKSSYNEQFF; CDR3 DNA: TGCAGTGCTAGAGCCTACCGTAAGAGCTCCTACAATGAGCAGTTCTTC; D gene: -; clone size: many; V gene: TRBV20-1; J gene: TRBJ2-1
CDR3 protein: CASSKGTGEYGYTF; CDR3 DNA: TGCGCCAGCAGCAAGGGGACAGGGGAATATGGCTACACCTTC; D gene: TRBD1; clone size: -; V gene: TRBV5-1; J gene: TRBJ1-2
CDR3 protein: CASSPPRDGKETQYF; CDR3 DNA: TGTGCCAGCAGTCCTCCCCGGGACGGTAAAGAGACCCAGTACTTC; D gene: -; clone size: few; V gene: TRBV28; J gene: TRBJ2-5
CDR3 protein: CASSLGSGAYEQYF; CDR3 DNA: TGTGCCAGCAGTTTAGGGAGCGGGGCCTACGAGCAGTACTTC; D gene: TRBD2; clone size: -; V gene: TRBV12-3/TRBV12-4; J gene: TRBJ2-7
CDR3 protein: CASSKEGSPDNEQFF; CDR3 DNA: TGTGCCAGCAGCAAAGAAGGGAGCCCTGACAATGAGCAGTTCTTC; D gene: -; clone size: many; V gene: TRBV21-1; J gene: TRBJ2-1
CDR3 protein: CASSDGGTGNYEQYF; CDR3 DNA: TGTGCCAGCAGTGATGGGGGGACAGGGAATTACGAGCAGTACTTC; D gene: TRBD1; clone size: -; V gene: TRBV25-1; J gene: TRBJ2-7
CDR3 protein: CASSSQGAPGELFF; CDR3 DNA: TGCGCCAGCAGCTCTCAGGGGGCCCCCGGGGAGCTGTTTTTT; D gene: TRBD1; clone size: many; V gene: TRBV5-1; J gene: TRBJ2-2
CDR3 protein: CASSLSGGRVGEQYF; CDR3 DNA: TGTGCCAGCAGTTTATCCGGCGGGAGGGTCGGCGAGCAGTACTTC; D gene: TRBD2; clone size: -; V gene: TRBV28; J gene: TRBJ2-7
CDR3 protein: CASRGPPASGRIYEQYF; CDR3 DNA: TGTGCCAGCAGGGGTCCACCGGCTAGCGGGAGGATCTACGAGCAGTACTTC; D gene: TRBD2; clone size: few; V gene: TRBV5-5; J gene: TRBJ2-7
CDR3 protein: CSVEGSGGASNEQFF; CDR3 DNA: TGCAGCGTTGAAGGTAGCGGGGGGGCAAGCAATGAGCAGTTCTTC; D gene: TRBD2; clone size: few; V gene: TRBV29-1; J gene: TRBJ2-1
CDR3 protein: CSARPIGGLARNTQYF; CDR3 DNA: TGCAGTGCTAGACCGATTGGGGGACTAGCGAGGAATACGCAGTATTTT; D gene: TRBD2; clone size: -; V gene: TRBV20-1; J gene: TRBJ2-3
CDR3 protein: CASSPLGAGGADEAFF; CDR3 DNA: TGTGCCAGCAGCCCACTGGGGGCAGGGGGCGCCGATGAAGCTTTCTTT; D gene: TRBD1; clone size: -; V gene: TRBV5-6; J gene: TRBJ1-1
CDR3 protein: CASSQGGSVAGELFF; CDR3 DNA: TGTGCCAGCAGCCAAGGCGGTTCAGTCGCCGGGGAGCTGTTTTTT; D gene: -; clone size: many; V gene: TRBV3-1; J gene: TRBJ2-2
CDR3 protein: CSARVALSSYNSPLHF; CDR3 DNA: TGCAGTGCTAGAGTGGCGCTTAGCTCCTATAATTCACCCCTCCACTTT; D gene: -; clone size: many; V gene: TRBV20-1; J gene: TRBJ1-6
CDR3 protein: CASSPGYRGTEAFF; CDR3 DNA: TGCGCCAGCAGCCCCGGTTACCGGGGCACTGAAGCTTTCTTT; D gene: -; clone size: many; V gene: TRBV5-1; J gene: TRBJ1-1
CDR3 protein: CASSSGQFGETQYF; CDR3 DNA: TGTGCCAGCAGCTCCGGACAGTTCGGAGAGACCCAGTACTTC; D gene: -; clone size: few; V gene: TRBV7-9; J gene: TRBJ2-5
CDR3 protein: CSASTVDTIYF; CDR3 DNA: TGCAGTGCTAGCACGGTTGACACCATATATTTT; D gene: -; clone size: -; V gene: TRBV20-1; J gene: TRBJ1-3
CDR3 protein: CASSALGLAGEDTDTQYF; CDR3 DNA: TGTGCCAGCAGCGCCCTGGGACTAGCGGGGGAAGACACAGATACGCAGTATTTT; D gene: -; clone size: -; V gene: TRBV21-1; J gene: TRBJ2-3
CDR3 protein: CASSKSGTAVAGYTF; CDR3 DNA: TGTGCCAGCAGCAAGTCCGGGACAGCCGTGGCCGGCTACACCTTC; D gene: TRBD1; clone size: -; V gene: TRBV7-3; J gene: TRBJ1-2
CDR3 protein: CASRGLGKPTEAFF; CDR3 DNA: TGCGCCAGCAGAGGGTTGGGGAAGCCCACTGAAGCTTTCTTT; D gene: -; clone size: -; V gene: TRBV10-2; J gene: TRBJ1-1
CDR3 protein: CAISEAGKGTDTQYF; CDR3 DNA: TGTGCCATCAGTGAAGCAGGCAAGGGCACAGATACGCAGTATTTT; D gene: -; clone size: few; V gene: TRBV10-3; J gene: TRBJ2-3
CDR3 protein: CSARDATRAGELFF; CDR3 DNA: TGCAGTGCTAGAGATGCCACCCGGGCCGGGGAGCTGTTTTTT; D gene: -; clone size: few; V gene: TRBV20-1; J gene: TRBJ2-2
CDR3 protein: CASSFGGGSNYGYTF; CDR3 DNA: TGTGCCAGCAGTTTCGGGGGAGGGAGTAACTATGGCTACACCTTC; D gene: -; clone size: -; V gene: TRBV28; J gene: TRBJ1-2
CDR3 protein: CASSVSLINEQFF; CDR3 DNA: TGTGCCAGCAGCGTCTCCTTGATCAATGAGCAGTTCTTC; D gene: -; clone size: few; V gene: TRBV9; J gene: TRBJ2-1
CDR3 protein: CASSYSGLTDTQYF; CDR3 DNA: TGTGCCAGCAGTTACTCTGGCCTCACAGATACGCAGTATTTT; D gene: -; clone size: few; V gene: TRBV6-5; J gene: TRBJ2-3